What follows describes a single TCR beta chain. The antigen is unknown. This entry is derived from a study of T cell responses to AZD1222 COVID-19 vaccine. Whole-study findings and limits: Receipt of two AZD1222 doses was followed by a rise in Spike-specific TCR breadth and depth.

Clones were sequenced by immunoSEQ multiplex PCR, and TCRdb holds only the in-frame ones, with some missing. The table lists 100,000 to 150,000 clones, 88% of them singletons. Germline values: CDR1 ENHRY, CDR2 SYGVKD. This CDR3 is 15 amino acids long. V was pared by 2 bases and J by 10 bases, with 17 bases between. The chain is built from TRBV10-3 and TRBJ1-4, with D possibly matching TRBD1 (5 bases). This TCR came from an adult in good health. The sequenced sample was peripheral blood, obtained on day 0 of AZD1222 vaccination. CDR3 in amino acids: CAISEGNGARGKLFF. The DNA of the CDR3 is TGTGCCATCAGTGAGGGGAACGGGGCCCGGGGAAAACTGTTTTTT.